This T cell receptor beta chain was identified in a study of T-cell reconstitution after alpha-beta-depleted transplantation in children. This clonotype was seen more than once but under ten times. Its antigen remains unknown. Study results and limitations: The high TCRbeta diversity at day 60 in some patients came from surviving recipient T cells and thymic progenitors. The origin of alpha-beta T cells about two months after transplant was reportedly several hundred expanded graft clones. T-cell counts and diversity were attributed mostly to newly produced T cells one year after transplant.

Preparing the TCRbeta library involved the use of unique molecular identifiers. TCRdb fed the PCR reads into MiXCR, producing one record per CDR3 protein. The sample consists of under 400,000 distinct CDR3 sequences, approximately 23% of them appearing once. The ends lost 2 bases at V and 0 bases at J; junction bases unmatched: 9. CDR1 and CDR2 (germline): SGHRS, YFSETQ. This CDR3 has 18 amino acids. Sequencing used PBMCs, mostly from graft donor cells, obtained 180 days after TCRalphabeta/CD19-depleted stem cell transplant. The J gene is TRBJ2-7, the V gene TRBV5-1, with 12 bases that match TRBD2. The clonotype originates from a male patient between 10 and 17 years old who had a stem cell transplant for acute lymphoblastic leukemia, so the T cells may come from the graft donor. CDR3: CASSLGSSGRASSYEQYF. The CDR3 DNA reads TGCGCCAGCAGCTTAGGGTCTAGCGGGAGGGCTAGCTCCTACGAGCAGTACTTC.